This TCR beta chain was sequenced in a study of shared clonotypes between healthy human individuals. Study conclusions and caveats: Generation probabilities were higher for clonotypes shared across all four sorted-subset donors than for unshared ones.

For this clone: Its antigen remains unidentified.

V dropped 8 bases and J dropped 6 bases, with 8 bases sitting between them. The CDR3 has 10 amino acids. Germline V gene data show CDR1 as MNHEY and CDR2 as SMNVEV (reference sequence). Clones were read by immunoSEQ multiplex PCR, and TCRdb kept only the in-frame ones, dropping some. The data hold under 650,000 clones, with 90% to 97% observed a single time. The sample taken for sequencing was naive CD4+ T cells sorted from blood. Described subset: CD45RA+ positively selected. This sequence was found in a woman aged 30 to 39 in good health. This chain connects TRBV27 to TRBJ2-7; tentative D call: TRBD2 (5 bases). CDR3 sequence reads: CASPRGEQYF. CDR3 DNA sequence: TGTGCCAGCCCACGGGGCGAGCAGTACTTC.